This TCR beta chain stems from a study of cytomegalovirus exposure and HLA in healthy donors. Germline V lookup: CDR1 GTSNPN, CDR2 SVGIG (reference sequence). This CDR3 is built from 14 residues. After removal of 5 bases from V and 5 bases from J, the junction contained 8 bases not matched to a gene. The PCR contained 60 Vbeta and 13 Jbeta primers. TCRdb keeps only in-frame clones here, not all; method: immunoSEQ multiplex PCR. The repertoire holds roughly 160,000 clones, about 80% seen once, with less than 4.5% in the top ten. The receptor comes from a man aged 25-45 years in good health and CMV-seropositive. The chain recombines TRBV30 with TRBJ1-4, with TRBD1 matching over 7 bases. The sequencing input was PBMCs. CDR3 residues: CAWARTGNNEKLFF. The CDR3 DNA follows: TGTGCCTGGGCCCGGACAGGCAACAATGAAAAACTGTTTTTT.